A single sample is the source of the 14 T cell receptor beta chains below, sequenced in a study of beta chain features in type 1 diabetes. For these receptors, no antigen is known. The study's findings and limits: Within each of all four CD4+ subsets, Type 1 diabetes patients had TCRB CDR3s that were moderately but significantly shorter.

Expressed TCRB transcripts were sequenced, since all the RNA that had been isolated was reverse transcribed. The protocol was immunoSEQ multiplex PCR, while the TCRdb copy is restricted to in-frame clones and leaves out a portion. The sample includes roughly 400,000 clones, over 8.5% of them seen just once. What was sequenced was central memory CD4+ T cells from blood. The receptors shown here come from a man in his thirties or forties with type 1 diabetes.

This clone came up a few times. The chain recombines TRBV7-8 with TRBJ2-3, with D possibly matching TRBD2 (6 bases). V lost 4 bases and J lost 6, with 23 bases in between. Looked up from germline, CDR1 is SGHVS and CDR2 is FQNEAQ. This CDR3 is 17 amino acids long. CDR3: CASSSAGGAGGRDTQYF. The CDR3 DNA is TGTGCCAGCAGCTCAGCAGGAGGGGCCGGAGGACGCGATACGCAGTATTTT.

The sample holds many counts of this clone. V and J are TRBV18 and TRBJ1-1; D call uncertain. Per germline, CDR1 KGHSH and CDR2 LQKENI. The CDR3 spans 13 residues. The V end was cut by 2 bases, the J end by 6 bases, with 10 bases between. CDR3 in amino acids: CASSPALVAEAFF. In DNA, the CDR3 is TGTGCCAGCTCACCAGCCCTCGTTGCTGAAGCTTTCTTT.

This clone was seen at least ten times. The chain combines TRBV9 with TRBJ2-1; no definite D call. The CDR3 loop spans 12 amino acids. Trimming pared 0 bases from V and 7 bases from J, leaving 5 bases between. CDR1 and CDR2 (germline): SGDLS, YYNGEE. This CDR3 reads CASSVGWNEQFF. In nucleotides, the CDR3 is TGTGCCAGCAGCGTAGGTTGGAATGAGCAGTTCTTC.

This clone was observed a few times. The genes are TRBV28 and TRBJ2-7; 11 positions match TRBD1. Germline assignment: CDR1 MDHEN and CDR2 SYDVKM. This CDR3 contains 18 residues. J gave up 0 bases and V 4 bases, and 11 bases lay outside the gene matches. The CDR3 is CASSSIPGTGGGSYEQYF. The DNA of the CDR3 is TGTGCCAGCAGTTCGATTCCCGGGACAGGGGGAGGCTCCTACGAGCAGTACTTC.

The chain combines TRBV27 with TRBJ2-7; D might be TRBD1 or TRBD2, each matching 5 bases. Trimming took off 1 base at V and 4 bases at J, with 14 bases between the two ends. The CDR3 consists of 15 residues. Germline values: CDR1 MNHEY, CDR2 SMNVEV (reference sequence). CDR3 nucleotide sequence: TGTGCCAGCAGTTTATACGGGACGCAGACGTACGAGCAGTACTTC. This gives the protein CASSLYGTQTYEQYF.

This clone appeared many times. This chain connects TRBV7-2 to TRBJ2-7; possibly TRBD1 or TRBD2 for D (5 bases each). The CDR3 extends over 14 amino acids. From germline, CDR1 is SGHTA and CDR2 FQGNSA. V shed 5 bases and J shed 3 bases, with 14 bases lying between them. In DNA form, the CDR3 reads TGTGCCAGCAGCCGGGACGGCTTAAACTACGAGCAGTACTTC. Amino acids: CASSRDGLNYEQYF. Full variable domain (remainder filled in from reference TRBV7-2 and TRBJ2-7): GAGVSQSPSNKVTEKGKDVELRCDPISGHTALYWYRQSLGQGLEFLIYFQGNSAPDKSGLPSDRFSAERTGGSVSTLTIQRTQQEDSAVYLCASSRDGLNYEQYFGPGTRLTVT.

The gene calls are TRBV6-1 and TRBJ1-5, with D perhaps TRBD1 (6 bases). Trimming removed 5 bases from V and 5 bases from J, with 13 bases in between. CDR1 MNHNS and CDR2 SASEGT come from the germline V gene. CDR3 length: 14 amino acids. Here the CDR3 reads CASSQNQGYQPQHF. DNA of the CDR3: TGTGCCAGCAGTCAGAACCAGGGGTATCAGCCCCAGCATTTT.

Comments on this clone: An end of the junction differs from the germline gene, which may be a read error. The gene calls are TRBV28 and TRBJ2-2; D perhaps matches TRBD1 (5 bases). This CDR3 contains 16 residues. Germline V lookup: CDR1 MDHEN, CDR2 SYDVKM. The CDR3 is CASTLMGQGLSGELFF. DNA for the CDR3: TGTGCCAGCACTTTAATGGGGCAGGGATTATCCGGGGAGCTGTTTTTT.

This clone was seen only a few times. Other DNA variants within this sample encode the same CDR3. The CDR3 sequence: CASSLDLRQPQHF. CDR3 DNA: TGTGCCAGCAGCTTAGATTTACGGCAGCCCCAGCATTTT. The V call is TRBV11-2, the J call TRBJ1-5; D unclear. The CDR3 is 13 residues long. V was clipped by 0 bases and J by 7 bases, with 7 bases between them. Germline assignment: CDR1 SGHAT and CDR2 FQNNGV.

There are a few counts of this clone. The gene calls are TRBV11-2 and TRBJ2-1, with D tentatively TRBD1 (5 bases). The V end lost 4 bases, the J end lost 10 bases, and 17 bases lay between the germline ends. Germline CDR1 is SGHAT and CDR2 is FQNNGV. This CDR3 contains 14 residues. The CDR3 protein is CASSSGPHGIEQFF. The CDR3 DNA reads as TGTGCCAGCAGCTCAGGGCCCCACGGCATAGAGCAGTTCTTC.

This clone came up a few times. This chain connects TRBV29-1 to TRBJ2-3; TRBD1 is a possible D gene (8 bases). Germline V CDR1 and CDR2: SQVTM, ANQGSEA. The CDR3 has 13 residues. Trimming pared 7 bases from V and 6 bases from J, leaving 17 bases between. CDR3 sequence reads: CSAGGGSEDTQYF. In DNA, the CDR3 is TGCAGCGCAGGGGGCGGGAGTGAGGATACGCAGTATTTT.

This clone was counted a few times. This chain connects TRBV5-1 to TRBJ2-2; weak D call: TRBD1 (6 bases). V lost 2 bases to trimming and J lost 5 bases, with 19 bases between them. The CDR3 loop spans 17 amino acids. Germline V CDR1 and CDR2: SGHRS, YFSETQ. Here the CDR3 reads CASSFLPGTQTTGELFF. DNA for the CDR3: TGCGCCAGCAGCTTTTTGCCCGGGACACAGACAACCGGGGAGCTGTTTTTT.

The chain is built from TRBV2 and TRBJ2-2; 12 nucleotides match TRBD1. V lost 7 bases to trimming and J lost 3 bases; unmatched junction nucleotides: 6. This CDR3 has 16 residues. The germline V gene encodes CDR1 SNHLY and CDR2 FYNNEI. CDR3 residues: CASTGTGGADTGELFF. The CDR3 DNA is TGTGCCAGCACCGGGACAGGGGGCGCGGACACCGGGGAGCTGTTTTTT. Complete variable domain (other parts from reference TRBV2 and TRBJ2-2): EPEVTQTPSHQVTQMGQEVILRCVPISNHLYFYWYRQILGQKVEFLVSFYNNEISEKSEIFDDQFSVERPDGSNFTLKIRSTKLEDSAMYFCASTGTGGADTGELFFGEGSRLTVL.

Only a few counts were recorded for this clone. The chain employs TRBV4-3 and TRBJ2-1; D is uncertain. Trimming took off 0 bases at V and 8 bases at J, with 5 bases between the two ends. This CDR3 region has 12 residues. Germline V CDR1 and CDR2: LGHNA, YSLEER. CDR3 sequence: CASSQDRDEQFF. CDR3 sequence (DNA): TGCGCCAGCAGCCAAGATCGGGATGAGCAGTTCTTC.